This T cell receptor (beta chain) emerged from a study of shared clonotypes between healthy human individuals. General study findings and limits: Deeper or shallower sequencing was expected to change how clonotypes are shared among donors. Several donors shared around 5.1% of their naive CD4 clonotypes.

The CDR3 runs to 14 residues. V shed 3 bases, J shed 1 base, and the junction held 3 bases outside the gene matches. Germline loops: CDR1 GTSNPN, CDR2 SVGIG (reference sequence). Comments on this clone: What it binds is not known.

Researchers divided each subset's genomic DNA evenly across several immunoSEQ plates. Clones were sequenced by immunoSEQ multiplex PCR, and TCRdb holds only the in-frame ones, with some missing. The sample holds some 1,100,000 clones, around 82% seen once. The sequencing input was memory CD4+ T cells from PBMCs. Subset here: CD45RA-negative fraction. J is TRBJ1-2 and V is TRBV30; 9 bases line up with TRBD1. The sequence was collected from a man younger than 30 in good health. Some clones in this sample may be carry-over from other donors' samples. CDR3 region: CAWRGTGRNYGYTF. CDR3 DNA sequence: TGTGCCTGGAGGGGGACAGGGCGTAACTATGGCTACACCTTC.